The entry below describes one T cell receptor (beta chain). CDR1 and CDR2 (germline): DFQATT, SNEGSKA (reference sequence). This CDR3 has 12 amino acids. Trimming shortened V by 2 bases and J by 4 bases, and 9 bases separated the two germline ends. The data derive from a study of CD8+CD57+ T cells in acquired aplastic anemia. Study in general: Average DNA yield from sorted CD4+ and CD8+ cells was around 3 ug. Healthy donor CD4+ cell samples had a mean of roughly 9.8 million reads.

Genomic DNA served as template for TCR beta VDJ and CDR3 profiling. Each CDR3 protein is one row after TCRdb ran MiXCR on the reads. This table holds about 180,000 distinct CDR3 sequences, 40% to 55% found once. The receptor was derived from a human donor in good health. The chain employs TRBV20-1 and TRBJ2-7; D unresolved. Sequencing used sorted CD4+, CD8+, or CD8+CD57+ T cells (not recorded which) from PBMCs. CDR3 region: CSARLAGYEQYF. The CDR3 coding sequence is TGCAGTGCTAGACTGGCAGGTTACGAGCAGTACTTC.